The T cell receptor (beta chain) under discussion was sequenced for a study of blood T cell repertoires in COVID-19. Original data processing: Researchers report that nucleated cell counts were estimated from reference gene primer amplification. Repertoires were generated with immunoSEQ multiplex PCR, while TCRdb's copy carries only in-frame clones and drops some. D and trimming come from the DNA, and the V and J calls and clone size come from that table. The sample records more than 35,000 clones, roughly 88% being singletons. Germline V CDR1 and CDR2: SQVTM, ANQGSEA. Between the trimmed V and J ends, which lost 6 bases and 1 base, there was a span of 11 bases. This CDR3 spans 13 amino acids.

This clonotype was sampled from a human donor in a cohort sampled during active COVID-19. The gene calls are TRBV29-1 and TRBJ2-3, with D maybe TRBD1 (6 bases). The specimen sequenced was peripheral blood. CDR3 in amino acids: CSVTGWRTDTQYF. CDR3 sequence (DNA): TGCAGCGTCACAGGGTGGCGCACAGATACGCAGTATTTT.